The 9 T cell receptor beta chains reported below all come from one sample, sequenced in a study of metastatic and nonmetastatic thyroid tumors. From the PCR reads, TCRdb re-called clones with MiXCR. The sample lists fewer than 50,000 clones; 28% were seen once. Thyroid surgery was performed in patients who had received no treatment beforehand. The sample consisted of blood. These receptors originate from a male donor with papillary thyroid cancer or a benign thyroid nodule (not recorded which). Some clones in this sample may be carry-over from other donors' samples.

The genes are TRBV12-3 or TRBV12-4 and TRBJ1-2; no clear D gene. The V and J ends lost 7 bases and 6 bases respectively, with 18 bases between them. The CDR3 is made up of 14 amino acids. The chain's CDR3 is CASIPQVTHNGYTF. The CDR3, as DNA: TGTGCCAGCATTCCTCAGGTAACTCACAATGGCTACACCTTC.

The sample holds many counts of this clone. The chain links TRBV2 to TRBJ1-5; D is ambiguous. Germline loops: CDR1 SNHLY, CDR2 FYNNEI. The CDR3 has 14 amino acids. The V and J ends lost 1 base and 4 bases respectively, with 8 bases between them. DNA of the CDR3: TGTGCCAGCAGTGAAGTAGGTGAGAATCAGCCCCAGCATTTT. It encodes CASSEVGENQPQHF. The full variable domain, completed using reference TRBV2 and TRBJ1-5, is EPEVTQTPSHQVTQMGQEVILRCVPISNHLYFYWYRQILGQKVEFLVSFYNNEISEKSEIFDDQFSVERPDGSNFTLKIRSTKLEDSAMYFCASSEVGENQPQHFGDGTRLSIL.

The chain combines TRBV28 with TRBJ1-3; no firm D call. With 5 bases removed from V and 1 base from J, the gap between germline ends came to 9 bases. The CDR3 has 14 residues. The germline gives CDR1 MDHEN, CDR2 SYDVKM. The CDR3 DNA reads as TGTGCCAGCAGTACCCCCGGGTCTGGAAACACCATATATTTT. Its protein is CASSTPGSGNTIYF.

This clone is termed medium-sized (0.01 to 0.1%). V is TRBV18 and J is TRBJ1-2; D may be TRBD1 (5 bases). The germline CDR1 and CDR2 sequences are KGHSH and LQKENI. This CDR3 is built from 13 residues. V was shortened by 0 bases and J by 9 bases, with 11 bases between the two germline ends. CDR3: CASSPPERTSYTF. The CDR3 DNA follows: TGTGCCAGCTCACCACCGGAAAGGACAAGCTACACCTTC.

The sample holds many counts of this clone. The chain recombines TRBV14 with TRBJ1-6, with TRBD1 as a possible D gene (6 bases). With 5 bases removed from V and 7 bases from J, the gap between germline ends came to 12 bases. There are 14 residues in the CDR3. Germline V gene data show CDR1 as SGHDN and CDR2 as FVKESK. The CDR3 region is CASSWTGGNSPLHF. DNA of the CDR3: TGTGCCAGCAGCTGGACGGGGGGCAATTCACCCCTCCACTTT.

This clone has ten or more counts. The gene calls are TRBV30 and TRBJ2-7, with D perhaps TRBD2 (6 bases). Germline CDR1 GTSNPN, CDR2 SVGIG (reference sequence). This CDR3 region has 13 residues. Trimming removed 4 bases at V and 5 bases at J, with 15 bases between. CDR3 in amino acids: CAWNSGVGDEQYF. DNA for the CDR3: TGTGCCTGGAATTCGGGGGTCGGTGACGAGCAGTACTTC.

This clone has at least ten counts. V gene TRBV30 combines with J gene TRBJ1-1; D unresolved. Deletions cut 0 bases from V and 5 bases from J, with 13 bases between. CDR3 size: 14 residues. Germline V lookup: CDR1 GTSNPN, CDR2 SVGIG (reference sequence). The CDR3 spells CAWSVGGDGTEAFF. In DNA, the CDR3 is TGTGCCTGGAGTGTGGGCGGTGATGGGACTGAAGCTTTCTTT.

This clone is termed medium-sized (0.01 to 0.1%). V usage is TRBV6-1 and J usage is TRBJ2-1; D assignment may be TRBD1 or TRBD2 (5 bases each). V lost 6 bases, J lost 15 bases, and 21 bases lay in between. Germline assignment: CDR1 MNHNS and CDR2 SASEGT. The CDR3 runs 13 residues. The CDR3 protein is CASRPSIDRGGFF. CDR3 nucleotide sequence: TGTGCCAGCAGACCCTCAATCGACAGAGGAGGGTTCTTC.

In its sample, this clone is medium-sized (0.01 to 0.1%). The J gene is TRBJ2-7, the V gene TRBV6-5; the match to TRBD2 covers 8 bases. Germline CDR1 reads MNHEY; CDR2 reads SVGAGI. V was clipped by 0 bases and J by 2 bases; unmatched bases: 9. This CDR3 has 17 residues. DNA for the CDR3: TGTGCCAGCAGTTACTCTCCAGCGGGAGTGGGGGCCTACGAGCAGTACTTC. Its translation: CASSYSPAGVGAYEQYF.